The next 31 T cell receptor beta chains were all read from a single sample in a study of blood T cell repertoires in COVID-19. Clones were sequenced by immunoSEQ multiplex PCR, and TCRdb holds only the in-frame ones, with some missing. The sample includes a few hundred thousand clones, approximately 89% of them seen just once. Sequenced sample: peripheral blood. The receptors originated from a woman aged 25 to 39 with COVID-19, enrolled during active disease.

V gene TRBV28 combines with J gene TRBJ2-7; 9 nucleotides match TRBD1. Per the germline V gene, CDR1 is MDHEN and CDR2 is SYDVKM. V lost 8 bases, J lost 6 bases, and 11 bases stayed unmatched. This CDR3 has 14 amino acids. The CDR3: CASGPGTGLGEQYF. For the CDR3, the DNA is TGTGCCAGCGGACCCGGGACAGGGTTGGGCGAGCAGTACTTC.

The V call is TRBV27, the J call TRBJ1-4, with D maybe TRBD1 (6 bases). Trimming cost V 5 bases and J 4 bases, with 14 bases left between them. Per germline, CDR1 MNHEY and CDR2 SMNVEV (reference sequence). This CDR3 contains 15 residues. CDR3 DNA: TGTGCCAGCAGTCGGGCGGGGGCGGGTAATGAAAAACTGTTTTTT. Its translation: CASSRAGAGNEKLFF.

The chain has TRBV5-4 and TRBJ2-7, with TRBD2 identical over 14 bases. CDR1 SGHNT and CDR2 YYREEE come from the germline V gene (reference sequence). This CDR3 is built from 15 residues. The V gene end was trimmed by 4 bases and the J gene end by 4 bases; junction bases not matched to a gene: 4. The chain's CDR3 is CASSPGLAGVYEQYF. The CDR3 DNA reads TGTGCCAGCAGCCCGGGACTAGCGGGAGTGTACGAGCAGTACTTC. Full variable domain (rest looked up from reference TRBV5-4 and TRBJ2-7): ETGVTQSPTHLIKTRGQQVTLRCSSQSGHNTVSWYQQALGQGPQFIFQYYREEENGRGNFPPRFSGLQFPNYSSELNVNALELDDSALYLCASSPGLAGVYEQYFGPGTRLTVT.

The chain joins TRBV29-1 to TRBJ2-7; 7 bases map to TRBD1. Germline lookup yields CDR1 SQVTM and CDR2 ANQGSEA. The junction had 7 bases not matched to a gene; V was cut back by 5 bases and J by 6 bases. The CDR3 consists of 12 residues. The CDR3 bases are TGCAGCGTTATGACAGGGTGGGTCGAGCAGTACTTC. This encodes CSVMTGWVEQYF.

This clone turned up a few times. The chain links TRBV28 to TRBJ2-1; D is perhaps TRBD2 (5 bases). The CDR3 is made up of 12 amino acids. The germline CDR1 and CDR2 sequences are MDHEN and SYDVKM. Trimming took off 5 bases at V and 7 bases at J, with 9 bases between the two ends. CDR3 in DNA: TGTGCCAGCAGTGAGGGTAGGAATGAGCAGTTCTTC. Its translation is CASSEGRNEQFF.

The chain recombines TRBV10-3 with TRBJ2-1, with 10 bases matching TRBD2. The germline V gene has CDR1 ENHRY and CDR2 SYGVKD. V dropped 7 bases and J dropped 7; count of bases not matched to a gene: 13. The CDR3 has 16 amino acids. Here the CDR3 reads CAITSGRAWSTNEQFF. The CDR3 bases are TGTGCCATCACGAGCGGGAGGGCCTGGAGTACTAATGAGCAGTTCTTC.

The rearrangement links TRBV5-1 to TRBJ2-1, with 7 positions matching TRBD1. Per germline, CDR1 SGHRS and CDR2 YFSETQ. The CDR3 runs to 15 residues. The V segment lost 4 bases and the J segment 4 bases; nucleotides outside the gene matches: 8. As DNA, the CDR3 is TGCGCCAGCAGCCCGACCGGGACAGTATACAATGAGCAGTTCTTC. Residues: CASSPTGTVYNEQFF.

As DNA, the CDR3 is TGTGCCACATCCGGGACAAGGGATCAGCCCCAGCATTTT. It codes for CATSGTRDQPQHF. This chain joins TRBV24-1 and TRBJ1-5; possible D gene TRBD1, 6 bases. The CDR3 is 13 amino acids. Germline CDR1 is KGHDR and CDR2 is SFDVKD. V was shortened by 10 bases and J by 5 bases, with 14 bases between the two germline ends.

This clone was detected once. V gene TRBV6-5 combines with J gene TRBJ2-1; tentatively, D is TRBD2 (6 bases). CDR1 and CDR2 from the germline V gene are MNHEY and SVGAGI. The CDR3 sequence is 13 residues long. Trimming shortened V by 8 bases and J by 4 bases, and 12 bases separated the two germline ends. The CDR3 DNA reads TGTGCCAGCGTCAGGAGGGAATACAATGAGCAGTTCTTC. Encoded protein: CASVRREYNEQFF.

The chain couples TRBV5-1 to TRBJ2-7; TRBD1 matches 9 bases. The CDR3 totals 16 residues. V dropped 3 bases and J dropped 5; count of bases not matched to a gene: 12. The germline V gene encodes CDR1 SGHRS and CDR2 YFSETQ. The CDR3 is CASSYASQGAADEQYF. For the CDR3, the DNA is TGCGCCAGCAGCTACGCATCACAGGGGGCGGCAGACGAGCAGTACTTC.

The J gene is TRBJ2-7, the V gene TRBV4-2, with D hard to call. Trimming pared 0 bases from V and 6 bases from J, leaving 6 bases between. Looked up from germline, CDR1 is LGHNA and CDR2 is YNFKEQ. CDR3 length: 12 residues. The CDR3 here is CASSQDVGEQYF. In DNA, the CDR3 is TGTGCCAGCAGCCAAGACGTCGGCGAGCAGTACTTC.

This CDR3 is CASSSQQDTQYF. In DNA form, the CDR3 reads TGTGCCAGCAGCAGCCAACAGGATACGCAGTATTTT. This chain joins TRBV11-2 and TRBJ2-3; unclear D gene. The V gene lost 5 bases and the J gene lost 6 bases, with 9 bases spanning the gap. This CDR3 spans 12 amino acids. Germline V gene sequence: CDR1 SGHAT, CDR2 FQNNGV. Together with reference TRBV11-2 and TRBJ2-3, the CDR3 gives the full variable domain: EAGVAQSPRYKIIEKRQSVAFWCNPISGHATLYWYQQILGQGPKLLIQFQNNGVVDDSQLPKDRFSAERLKGVDSTLKIQPAKLEDSAVYLCASSSQQDTQYFGPGTRLTVL.

This sequence joins TRBV21-1 and TRBJ2-7; the D call of TRBD2 is as the table states it, not checked on the DNA. TRBV21-1 is a known pseudogene. The length of the CDR3 is 16 residues. This CDR3 reads CASSPQPLAGAYEQYF. The DNA of the CDR3 is TGTGCCAGCAGCCCACAACCTCTAGCGGGGGCCTACGAGCAGTACTTC.

V usage is TRBV12-3 or TRBV12-4 and J usage is TRBJ2-5; D is possibly TRBD2 (6 bases). V was pared by 3 bases and J by 4 bases, with 9 bases between. This CDR3 contains 13 residues. The CDR3 bases are TGTGCCAGCAGTTTGGGGGGACCAGAGACCCAGTACTTC. Amino acids: CASSLGGPETQYF.

The rearrangement uses TRBV7-2 and TRBJ2-3, with D perhaps matching TRBD1 (5 bases). The V gene lost 7 bases and the J gene lost 6 bases, with 8 bases spanning the gap. This CDR3 contains 11 residues. Germline V gene data show CDR1 as SGHTA and CDR2 as FQGNSA. The CDR3 here is CASTYRDTQYF. The CDR3 DNA sequence: TGTGCCAGCACTTACAGGGATACGCAGTATTTT.

The genes are TRBV19 and TRBJ2-1, with 10 nucleotides matching TRBD1. CDR1 LNHDA and CDR2 SQIVND come from the germline V gene (reference sequence). This CDR3 is built from 17 residues. The V gene end was trimmed by 4 bases and the J gene end by 8 bases; junction bases not matched to a gene: 14. CDR3 sequence reads: CASSNARAGQGTDEQFF. The CDR3 DNA is TGTGCCAGTAGTAACGCTAGGGCGGGACAGGGGACCGATGAGCAGTTCTTC.

The chain has TRBV6-2 or TRBV6-3 and TRBJ2-3; D gene unclear. CDR3 length: 12 residues. The ends were cut back, 0 bases at V and 8 bases at J, with 6 bases in the middle. Germline CDR1 reads MNHEY; CDR2 reads SVGEGT. CDR3 region: CASSYSTGTQYF. The CDR3 DNA follows: TGTGCCAGCAGTTACTCGACGGGTACGCAGTATTTT.

The chain uses TRBV9 and TRBJ2-7; 9 bases fit TRBD1. The CDR3 covers 15 residues. Germline loops: CDR1 SGDLS, CDR2 YYNGEE. The V gene end was trimmed by 4 bases and the J gene end by 6 bases; junction bases not matched to a gene: 11. The CDR3 DNA sequence: TGTGCCAGCAGCCCACTACAGGGACAGGGAAGCGAGCAGTACTTC. It yields the protein CASSPLQGQGSEQYF.

This chain links TRBV5-1 with TRBJ1-1, with D maybe TRBD1 (6 bases). CDR3 size: 13 residues. V shed 5 bases and J shed 6 bases, with 14 bases lying between them. Germline CDR1 and CDR2: SGHRS and YFSETQ. CDR3 in amino acids: CASRLTGRAEAFF. The CDR3 bases are TGCGCCAGCAGACTTACAGGGCGGGCTGAAGCTTTCTTT.

V and J are TRBV9 and TRBJ2-1, with 16 bases identical to TRBD2. The CDR3 totals 18 residues. V lost 0 bases, J lost 10 bases, and 10 bases stayed unmatched. Germline V gene lookup returns CDR1 SGDLS and CDR2 YYNGEE. CDR3 bases: TGTGCCAGCAGCGTAGGGGTGGGACTAGCGGGAGGGCTTATAGAGCAGTTCTTC. It encodes CASSVGVGLAGGLIEQFF.

V gene TRBV6-5 combines with J gene TRBJ1-1, with D maybe TRBD1 (6 bases). Germline loops: CDR1 MNHEY, CDR2 SVGAGI. This CDR3 is built from 15 residues. The germline V and J ends were trimmed by 5 bases and 5 bases, with 18 bases remaining between them. The CDR3 DNA reads TGTGCCAGCAGTCTCCTGGGAGGGGGTCGGACTGAAGCTTTCTTT. Protein sequence: CASSLLGGGRTEAFF.

The chain couples TRBV15 to TRBJ2-2, with a weak D call TRBD2 (6 bases). The V end was cut by 0 bases, the J end by 5 bases, with 13 bases between. The CDR3 extends over 16 amino acids. Germline lookup yields CDR1 LNHNV and CDR2 YYDKDF (reference sequence). CDR3 region: CATSRDPGRQTGELFF. In DNA form, the CDR3 reads TGTGCCACCAGCAGAGATCCCGGGAGACAGACCGGGGAGCTGTTTTTT.

The V and J genes are TRBV11-1 and TRBJ2-1, with D possibly matching TRBD2 (6 bases). V lost 5 bases, J lost 5 bases, and 19 bases lay in between. This CDR3 contains 16 residues. From germline, CDR1 is SGHAT and CDR2 FQDESV (reference sequence). The CDR3 spells CASSQRPYGSNNEQFF. The CDR3 coding sequence is TGTGCCAGCAGCCAACGGCCGTACGGGAGTAACAATGAGCAGTTCTTC. The full variable domain, completed using reference TRBV11-1 and TRBJ2-1, is EAEVAQSPRYKITEKSQAVAFWCDPISGHATLYWYRQILGQGPELLVQFQDESVVDDSQLPKDRFSAERLKGVDSTLKIQPAELGDSAMYLCASSQRPYGSNNEQFFGPGTRLTVL.

Only one count was recorded for this clone. The V call is TRBV29-1, the J call TRBJ2-1; 9 positions agree with TRBD1. Germline CDR1 and CDR2: SQVTM and ANQGSEA. V lost 5 bases, J lost 4 bases, and 6 bases stayed unmatched. The CDR3 has 14 residues. For the CDR3, the DNA is TGCAGCGTTCCGGGACAGGGAAGGTACAATGAGCAGTTCTTC. It is translated as CSVPGQGRYNEQFF.

This rearrangement joins TRBV29-1 to TRBJ2-1; D unresolved. The CDR3 sequence is 11 residues long. Germline loops: CDR1 SQVTM, CDR2 ANQGSEA. The V end was cut by 4 bases, the J end by 8 bases, with 9 bases between. Here the CDR3 DNA reads TGCAGCGTTGTAACATCCTATGAGCAGTTCTTC. Protein sequence: CSVVTSYEQFF.

This chain connects TRBV7-3 to TRBJ2-1, with 11 bases identical to TRBD2. J gave up 3 bases and V 5 bases, and 6 bases lay outside the gene matches. This CDR3 has 16 residues. CDR1 SGHTA and CDR2 FQGTGA come from the germline V gene. The CDR3 is CASSLAGTSGYNEQFF. The CDR3 region has the DNA TGTGCCAGCAGCCTCGCAGGGACTAGCGGCTACAATGAGCAGTTCTTC. The full variable domain, rest sourced from reference TRBV7-3 and TRBJ2-1, is GAGVSQTPSNKVTEKGKYVELRCDPISGHTALYWYRQSLGQGPEFLIYFQGTGAADDSGLPNDRFFAVRPEGSVSTLKIQRTERGDSAVYLCASSLAGTSGYNEQFFGPGTRLTVL.

The chain joins TRBV7-9 to TRBJ2-5; 7 bases are shared with TRBD2. In germline, CDR1 is SEHNR, CDR2 FQNEAQ (reference sequence). V lost 5 bases, J lost 1 base, and 4 bases stayed unmatched. The CDR3 loop spans 14 amino acids. The CDR3 loop reads CASSGGRFQETQYF. The CDR3 DNA reads TGTGCCAGCAGCGGCGGGAGATTCCAAGAGACCCAGTACTTC.

This chain links TRBV5-1 with TRBJ2-5, with 7 bases aligning to TRBD2. There are 14 residues in the CDR3. Germline V gene sequence: CDR1 SGHRS, CDR2 YFSETQ. The junction had 3 bases not matched to a gene; V was cut back by 0 bases and J by 4 bases. CDR3 DNA: TGCGCCAGCAGCTTGGTGGGGGAGGGAGAGACCCAGTACTTC. This sequence encodes CASSLVGEGETQYF.

V and J are TRBV6-5 and TRBJ2-3; 13 bases are shared with TRBD2. V trimming: 5 bases; J trimming: 5 bases; junction bases outside the gene matches: 4. Per germline, CDR1 MNHEY and CDR2 SVGAGI. The CDR3 spans 15 residues. The CDR3 sequence is CASSKRLAGGDTQYF. The CDR3 coding sequence is TGTGCCAGCAGTAAGCGACTAGCGGGAGGAGATACGCAGTATTTT.

This clone turned up a few times. V usage is TRBV5-4 and J usage is TRBJ1-6; D perhaps matches TRBD1 (5 bases). Germline V lookup: CDR1 SGHNT, CDR2 YYREEE (reference sequence). The V and J ends lost 3 bases and 5 bases respectively, with 12 bases between them. The length of the CDR3 is 15 residues. The CDR3 sequence is CASSSGQLHNSPLHF. DNA for the CDR3: TGTGCCAGCAGCTCAGGACAACTTCATAATTCACCCCTCCACTTT.

Of note for this clone: The sample holds other DNA sequences that translate to the same CDR3. The rearrangement joins TRBV5-1 to TRBJ2-7; D ambiguous. V gave up 0 bases and J gave up 2 bases, with 6 bases separating them. Germline V gene data show CDR1 as SGHRS and CDR2 as YFSETQ. The CDR3 totals 13 residues. CDR3 in DNA: TGCGCCAGCAGCTTGGGCGGAACCTACGAGCAGTACTTC. Its translation is CASSLGGTYEQYF.